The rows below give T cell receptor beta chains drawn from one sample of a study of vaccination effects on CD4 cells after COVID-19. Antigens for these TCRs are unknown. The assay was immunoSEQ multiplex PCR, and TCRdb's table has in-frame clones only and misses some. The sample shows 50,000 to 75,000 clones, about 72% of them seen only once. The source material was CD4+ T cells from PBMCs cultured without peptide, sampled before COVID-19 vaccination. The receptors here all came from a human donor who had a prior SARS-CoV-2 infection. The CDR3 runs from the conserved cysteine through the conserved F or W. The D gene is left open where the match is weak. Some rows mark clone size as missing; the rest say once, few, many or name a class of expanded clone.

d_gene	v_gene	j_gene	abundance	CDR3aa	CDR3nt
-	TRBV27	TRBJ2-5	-	CASSLSRVLETQYF	TGTGCCAGCAGTTTATCGAGGGTTTTGGAGACCCAGTACTTC
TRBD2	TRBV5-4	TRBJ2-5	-	CASSWTSGLQETQYF	TGTGCCAGCAGCTGGACTAGCGGGCTCCAAGAGACCCAGTACTTC
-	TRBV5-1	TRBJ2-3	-	CASRTSTDTQYF	TGCGCCAGCCGTACTAGCACAGATACGCAGTATTTT
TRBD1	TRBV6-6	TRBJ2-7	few	CASRRGQGGNEQYF	TGTGCCAGCAGACGAGGACAGGGAGGCAACGAGCAGTACTTC
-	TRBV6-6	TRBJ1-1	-	CASSYGLFSTEAFF	TGTGCCAGCAGTTACGGTCTTTTCAGCACTGAAGCTTTCTTT
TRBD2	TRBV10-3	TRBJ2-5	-	CAISGLAGGQETQYF	TGTGCCATCTCGGGACTAGCGGGGGGCCAAGAGACCCAGTACTTC
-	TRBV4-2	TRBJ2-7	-	CASSRVSSYEQYF	TGTGCCAGCAGCAGGGTTAGTTCCTACGAGCAGTACTTC
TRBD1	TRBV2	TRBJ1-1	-	CASSEAPGGGNTEAFF	TGTGCCAGCAGTGAAGCGCCAGGGGGCGGTAACACTGAAGCTTTCTTT
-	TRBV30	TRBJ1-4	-	CAWSLKGARANEKLFF	TGTGCCTGGAGTTTAAAAGGGGCGAGGGCTAATGAAAAACTGTTTTTT
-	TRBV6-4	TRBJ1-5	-	CASSREYGNQPQHF	TGTGCCAGCAGTAGGGAGTACGGCAATCAGCCCCAGCATTTT
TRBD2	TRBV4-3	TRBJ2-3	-	CASSQGSSGGRTDTQYF	TGCGCCAGCAGCCAGGGTTCTAGCGGGGGACGCACAGATACGCAGTATTTT
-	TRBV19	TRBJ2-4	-	CASGPQRTENIQYF	TGTGCCAGCGGTCCCCAAAGGACAGAAAACATTCAGTACTTC
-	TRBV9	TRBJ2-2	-	CASSVAVGEWDTGELFF	TGTGCCAGCAGCGTAGCTGTAGGGGAGTGGGACACCGGGGAGCTGTTTTTT
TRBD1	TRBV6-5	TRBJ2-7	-	CASSYDRELSEQYF	TGTGCCAGCAGTTACGACAGGGAGCTGAGCGAGCAGTACTTC
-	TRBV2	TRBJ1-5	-	CASRETGISNQPQHF	TGTGCCAGCAGAGAGACAGGTATAAGCAATCAGCCCCAGCATTTT
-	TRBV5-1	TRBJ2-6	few	CASSFLPASGANVLTF	TGCGCCAGCAGCTTCCTCCCGGCCTCTGGGGCCAACGTCCTGACTTTC
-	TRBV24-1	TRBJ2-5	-	CATSDFRGQETQYF	TGTGCCACCAGTGATTTCAGGGGACAAGAGACCCAGTACTTC
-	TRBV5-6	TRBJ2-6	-	CASSPGSWGGGANVLTF	TGTGCCAGCAGCCCGGGATCGTGGGGCGGTGGGGCCAACGTCCTGACTTTC
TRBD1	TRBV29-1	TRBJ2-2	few	CSAANQGQGKGTGELFF	TGCAGCGCCGCCAATCAAGGACAGGGTAAAGGCACCGGGGAGCTGTTTTTT
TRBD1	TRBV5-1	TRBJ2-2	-	CASSPRQGMRTGELFF	TGCGCCAGCAGCCCAAGACAGGGGATGAGGACCGGGGAGCTGTTTTTT
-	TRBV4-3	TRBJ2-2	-	CASSQDQGTYAGELFF	TGCGCCAGCAGCCAAGATCAGGGAACGTACGCCGGGGAGCTGTTTTTT
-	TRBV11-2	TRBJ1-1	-	CASSSTRTHTEAFF	TGTGCCAGCAGCAGCACGCGGACACACACTGAAGCTTTCTTT
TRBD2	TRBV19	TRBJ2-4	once	CASSISGAQNIQYF	TGTGCCAGTAGTATAAGCGGGGCTCAAAACATTCAGTACTTC
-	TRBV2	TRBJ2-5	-	CASKKKAGLLLQETQYF	TGTGCCAGCAAAAAAAAGGCGGGTTTACTTTTACAAGAGACCCAGTACTTC
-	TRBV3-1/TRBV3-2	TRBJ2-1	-	CASSQFALGASPPLDEQFF	TGTGCCAGCAGCCAATTTGCGCTCGGAGCTAGCCCTCCTTTGGATGAGCAGTTCTTC
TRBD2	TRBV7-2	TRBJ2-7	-	CASSSRLAGAFRYEQYF	TGTGCCAGCAGCTCCCGACTAGCGGGGGCCTTTCGCTACGAGCAGTACTTC
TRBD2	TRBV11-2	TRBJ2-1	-	CASSPRLAAADEQFF	TGTGCCAGCAGCCCTCGACTAGCGGCGGCAGATGAGCAGTTCTTC
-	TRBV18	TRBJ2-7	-	CASSPRQIYEQYF	TGTGCCAGCTCACCACGACAGATATACGAGCAGTACTTC
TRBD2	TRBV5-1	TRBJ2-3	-	CASSLGLAGGLRTDTQYF	TGCGCCAGCAGCTTGGGACTAGCGGGAGGATTGAGGACAGATACGCAGTATTTT
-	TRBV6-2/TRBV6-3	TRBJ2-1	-	CASSYSAYNEQFF	TGTGCCAGCAGTTACTCGGCCTACAATGAGCAGTTCTTC
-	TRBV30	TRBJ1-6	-	CAWSVERTANSPLHF	TGTGCCTGGAGTGTGGAAAGGACAGCGAATTCACCCCTCCACTTT
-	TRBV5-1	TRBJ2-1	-	CASSLGWGAKNEQFF	TGCGCCAGCAGCTTGGGGTGGGGGGCCAAAAATGAGCAGTTCTTC
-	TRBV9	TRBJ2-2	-	CASKQGGGANTGELFF	TGTGCCAGCAAACAAGGGGGCGGGGCGAACACCGGGGAGCTGTTTTTT
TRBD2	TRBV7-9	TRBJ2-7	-	CASSLGGGRAVREQYF	TGTGCCAGCAGCTTAGGAGGCGGGAGGGCAGTTCGCGAGCAGTACTTC
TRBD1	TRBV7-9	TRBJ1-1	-	CASSIRQGDTEAFF	TGTGCCAGCAGCATTCGACAGGGCGACACTGAAGCTTTCTTT
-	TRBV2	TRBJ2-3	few	CASSATRTRDTQYF	TGTGCCAGCAGTGCGACTCGGACCCGAGATACGCAGTATTTT
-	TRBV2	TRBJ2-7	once	CASRNPSGATYEQYF	TGTGCCAGCAGGAACCCCTCGGGGGCCACCTACGAGCAGTACTTC
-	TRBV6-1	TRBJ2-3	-	CASSDRAVVGDTQYF	TGTGCCAGCAGTGACAGGGCAGTTGTGGGGGATACGCAGTATTTT
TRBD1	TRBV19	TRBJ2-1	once	CASQRDRTYNEQFF	TGTGCCAGCCAAAGGGACAGAACCTACAATGAGCAGTTCTTC
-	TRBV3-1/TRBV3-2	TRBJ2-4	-	CASSQGAQNIQYF	TGTGCCAGCAGCCAAGGGGCTCAAAACATTCAGTACTTC
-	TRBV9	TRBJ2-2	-	CASSKEGMITGELFF	TGTGCCAGCAGCAAGGAGGGAATGATCACCGGGGAGCTGTTTTTT
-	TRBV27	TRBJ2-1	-	CASSPQIMSSYNEQFF	TGTGCCAGCAGTCCACAGATTATGAGCTCCTACAATGAGCAGTTCTTC
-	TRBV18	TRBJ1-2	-	CASSPAGGNGYTF	TGTGCCAGCTCACCAGCGGGGGGCAATGGCTACACCTTC
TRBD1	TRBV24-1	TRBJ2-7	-	CATNGQGETYEQYF	TGTGCCACCAACGGACAGGGAGAGACCTACGAGCAGTACTTC
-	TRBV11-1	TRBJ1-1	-	CASSFANTEAFF	TGTGCCAGCAGCTTTGCGAACACTGAAGCTTTCTTT
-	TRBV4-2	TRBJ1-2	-	CASRLIGDRGYTF	TGTGCCAGCAGGTTGATAGGGGATCGGGGCTACACCTTC
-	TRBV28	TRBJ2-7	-	CASTSVGWSYEQYF	TGTGCCAGCACCAGCGTGGGGTGGTCCTACGAGCAGTACTTC
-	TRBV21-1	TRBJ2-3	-	CASSSTDTQYF	TGTGCCAGCAGTAGCACAGATACGCAGTATTTT
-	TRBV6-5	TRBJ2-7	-	CASRPTRTADYEQYF	TGTGCCAGCCGACCAACCCGGACGGCCGACTACGAGCAGTACTTC
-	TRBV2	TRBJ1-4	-	CASTRATGGEKLFF	TGTGCCAGCACAAGGGCGACAGGTGGGGAAAAACTGTTTTTT
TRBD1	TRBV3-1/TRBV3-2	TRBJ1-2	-	CASRHLGGGGYTF	TGTGCCAGCAGACATCTAGGGGGCGGTGGCTACACCTTC
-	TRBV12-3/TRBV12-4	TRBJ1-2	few	CATKSRVNYGYTF	TGTGCCACGAAGTCCCGGGTCAACTATGGCTACACCTTC